Listed here are 3 T cell receptor beta chains from one sample, sequenced in a study of tumor-infiltrating lymphocytes in primary liver carcinoma. Using a constant-region primer together with ProtoScript II reverse transcriptase, TCR beta cDNA was made from 500 to 650 ng of total RNA. Each TCR beta library was derived from three nested multiplex PCR rounds that employed slightly modified ARM-PCR. Researchers ran the first two PCR rounds for roughly 11 cycles each with TRBV1-TRBV30 forward primers and a C-beta reverse primer. From the multiplex PCR reads, TCRdb called clonotypes with MiXCR, one entry per CDR3 protein. In the table there are a few hundred thousand distinct CDR3 sequences, around three fifths of which are singletons. Alongside blood RNA obtained from unsorted whole blood, germline DNA was also extracted. Sequencing used peripheral blood. All receptors derive from a young woman with primary liver carcinoma and hepatitis B virus infection.

Notes on this clonotype: The junction departs from the called germline gene at one end, perhaps through a read error. This chain uses TRBV7-2 with TRBJ1-2; the match to TRBD1 covers 9 bases. This CDR3 contains 13 residues. Germline V gene sequence: CDR1 SGHTA, CDR2 FQGNSA. CDR3 residues: CASSPGTGRGYIF. In DNA form, the CDR3 reads TGTGCCAGCAGCCCCGGGACAGGGCGCGGCTACATCTTC.

Comment on this clonotype: This may be a read error, as it is one base from a much larger clone. This chain joins TRBV29-1 and TRBJ2-3; no clear D gene. The V end lost 5 bases, the J end lost 2 bases, and 11 bases lay between the germline ends. The length of the CDR3 is 13 residues. Germline V gene sequence: CDR1 SQVTM, CDR2 ANQGSEA. The CDR3 DNA reads TGCAGCGTTAAAGCGCTGCTCACAGATACGCAGTATTTT. Translation gives CSVKALLTDTQYF.

Points on this clonotype: A much more abundant neighbour one base away suggests this may be a read error. The V gene is TRBV6-2 or TRBV6-3, the J gene TRBJ2-2; D unresolved. CDR1 is MNHEY and CDR2 is SVGEGT in the germline V gene. The CDR3 has 13 residues. CDR3 sequence reads: CAGSFVNTGELFF. CDR3 DNA sequence: TGTGCCGGCAGTTTCGTGAACACCGGGGAGCTGTTTTTT.